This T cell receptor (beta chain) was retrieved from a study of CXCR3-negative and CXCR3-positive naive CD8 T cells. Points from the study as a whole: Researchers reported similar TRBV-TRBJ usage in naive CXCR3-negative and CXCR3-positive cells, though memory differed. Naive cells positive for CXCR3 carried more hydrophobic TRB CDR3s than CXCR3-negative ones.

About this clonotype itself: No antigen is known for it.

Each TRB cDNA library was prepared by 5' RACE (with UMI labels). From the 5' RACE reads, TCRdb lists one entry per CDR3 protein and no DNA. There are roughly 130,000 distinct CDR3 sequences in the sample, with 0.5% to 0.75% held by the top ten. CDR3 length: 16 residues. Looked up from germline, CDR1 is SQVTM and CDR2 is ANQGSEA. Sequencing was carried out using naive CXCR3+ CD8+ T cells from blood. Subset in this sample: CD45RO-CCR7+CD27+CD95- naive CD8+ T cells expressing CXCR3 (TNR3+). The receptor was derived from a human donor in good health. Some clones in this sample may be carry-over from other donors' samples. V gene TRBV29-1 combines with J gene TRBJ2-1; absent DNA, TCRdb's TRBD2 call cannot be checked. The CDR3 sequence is CSYALYDGPSYNEQFF.